These 17 T cell receptor beta chains originate from one sample sequenced in a study of T-cell reconstitution after alpha-beta-depleted transplantation in children listed by TCRdb under 2016. The label giving this sample's treatment or condition can be read as: allogeneic hematopoietic cell transplantation with graft depleted of TCRalphabeta T cells and CD19 B cells. Library preparation used PCR. These reads were obtained on an Illumina HiSeq 2500. TCR libraries were prepared with molecular barcoding, using unique molecular identifiers to normalize TCRbeta repertoire quantification. Using fastp at Q25 and MiXCR, TCRdb reprocessed the public reads and kept productive beta chains. Rows are combined by CDR3 protein, so each entry shows the most common genes and DNA. Recorded for this sample are hundreds of thousands of distinct CDR3 sequences; 10% of them occurred a single time. The ten top clones hold 7.5% of the sample.

Source: PBMCs, taken before TCRalphabeta/CD19-depleted stem cell transplant. The origin of the receptors is a boy younger than two with acute myeloid leukemia, due to receive a stem cell transplant.

This clonotype was observed at least ten times. The rearrangement joins TRBV29-1 to TRBJ1-1; 11 bases agree with TRBD1. Losses at the gene ends were 5 bases for V and 2 bases for J; bases not matched to a gene: 4. CDR1 and CDR2 from the germline V gene are SQVTM and ANQGSEA. This CDR3 is 14 amino acids long. CDR3 amino acids: CSVYRTGGNTEAFF. The CDR3 DNA follows: TGCAGCGTTTATCGGACAGGGGGCAACACTGAAGCTTTCTTT.

In regard to this clonotype: A read error may produce the germline difference seen at one junction end. This chain uses TRBV12-5 with TRBJ2-5; perhaps TRBD2 as D (5 bases). Germline values: CDR1 LGHNT, CDR2 FRNRAP. The CDR3 length is 12 residues. CDR3: CASGLYGVPSLF. DNA for the CDR3: TGTGCTAGTGGTTTGTACGGGGTGCCAAGTCTCTTC.

This clonotype was seen a handful of times. The chain recombines TRBV20-1 with TRBJ1-2; D not resolved. This CDR3 comprises 15 residues. The V and J ends lost 3 bases and 0 bases respectively, with 14 bases between them. Germline V CDR1 and CDR2: DFQATT, SNEGSKA (reference sequence). The chain's CDR3 is CSASVEDLANYGYTF. The CDR3 region has the DNA TGCAGTGCTAGTGTGGAAGATCTAGCTAACTATGGCTACACCTTC.

This clonotype has ten or more counts. J is TRBJ2-1 and V is TRBV10-3, with 7 bases aligning to TRBD2. The germline V gene encodes CDR1 ENHRY and CDR2 SYGVKD. The V gene end was trimmed by 6 bases and the J gene end by 4 bases; junction bases not matched to a gene: 6. The CDR3 has 14 residues. CDR3 coding DNA: TGTGCCATCAGGAGACTAGCAGATTACAATGAGCAGTTCTTC. It codes for CAIRRLADYNEQFF.

In this sample, this clonotype turned up many times. CDR3 protein: CASSFRINEQFF. The DNA for the CDR3 is TGTGCCAGCAGCTTTAGGATTAATGAGCAGTTCTTC. The chain joins TRBV11-2 to TRBJ2-1; unclear D gene. V gave up 3 bases and J gave up 7 bases, with 7 bases separating them. Germline V gene lookup returns CDR1 SGHAT and CDR2 FQNNGV. This CDR3 region has 12 residues.

This clonotype is medium-sized within its sample. V gene TRBV4-3 combines with J gene TRBJ2-2; TRBD1 matches 8 bases. This CDR3 spans 15 amino acids. Trimming removed 0 bases from V and 5 bases from J; junction bases left unmatched: 2. The germline V gene has CDR1 LGHNA and CDR2 YSLEER. The CDR3 DNA reads as TGCGCCAGCAGCCAAGAAGGACAGGGAACCGGGGAGCTGTTTTTT. This sequence encodes CASSQEGQGTGELFF.

There are a few counts of this clonotype. V gene TRBV25-1 combines with J gene TRBJ2-7; D ambiguous. Germline V gene data show CDR1 as MGHDK and CDR2 as SYGVNS. The V and J ends lost 2 bases and 2 bases respectively, with 10 bases between them. This CDR3 spans 14 amino acids. The CDR3 here is CASSEARPPYEQYF. CDR3 coding DNA: TGTGCCAGCAGTGAAGCCCGGCCACCCTACGAGCAGTACTTC.

This clonotype was counted at least ten times. The rearrangement uses TRBV5-1 and TRBJ2-5, with D unclear. The CDR3 totals 12 residues. Germline V gene sequence: CDR1 SGHRS, CDR2 YFSETQ. With 3 bases removed from V and 0 bases from J, the gap between germline ends came to 3 bases. The CDR3 bases are TGCGCCAGCAGCTGGGACCAAGAGACCCAGTACTTC. This encodes CASSWDQETQYF.

This clonotype was picked up a small number of times. This sequence joins TRBV18 and TRBJ2-1, with TRBD2 matching over 8 bases. Germline CDR1 KGHSH, CDR2 LQKENI. This CDR3 comprises 16 residues. With V trimmed by 2 bases and J by 3 bases, 6 bases remained unmatched. For the CDR3, the DNA is TGTGCCAGCTCACCAAGCGTCAGCGGGAGCTACAATGAGCAGTTCTTC. Translation: CASSPSVSGSYNEQFF. The variable domain in full, completed from reference TRBV18 and TRBJ2-1, reads NAGVMQNPRHLVRRRGQEARLRCSPMKGHSHVYWYRQLPEEGLKFMVYLQKENIIDESGMPKERFSAEFPKEGPSILRIQQVVRGDSAAYFCASSPSVSGSYNEQFFGPGTRLTVL.

This clonotype was recorded many times. V gene TRBV27 combines with J gene TRBJ2-7; 8 bases align to TRBD1. Trimming cost V 3 bases and J 0 bases; bases outside gene matches: 4. The CDR3 loop spans 15 amino acids. Looked up from germline, CDR1 is MNHEY and CDR2 is SMNVEV (reference sequence). DNA of the CDR3: TGTGCCAGCAGTTTTAGGACAGGGTCCTCCTACGAGCAGTACTTC. Protein: CASSFRTGSSYEQYF.

This clonotype was picked up a small number of times. The rearrangement links TRBV19 to TRBJ2-7, with 10 bases aligning to TRBD2. Germline trimming cut 3 bases from V and 4 bases from J; bases unmatched to any gene: 6. This CDR3 has 15 amino acids. The V gene's germline CDR1 is LNHDA and CDR2 SQIVND (reference sequence). CDR3 amino acids: CASSMSSGGSYEQYF. As DNA, the CDR3 is TGTGCCAGTAGTATGTCTAGCGGGGGATCGTACGAGCAGTACTTC.

This clonotype was counted at least ten times. The V gene is TRBV9, the J gene TRBJ2-1; 13 nucleotides agree with TRBD2. CDR3 size: 15 residues. Germline V gene data show CDR1 as SGDLS and CDR2 as YYNGEE. The V and J ends lost 1 base and 8 bases, in that order; junction bases with no gene match: 3. The CDR3 protein is CASSVFGLAGDEQFF. CDR3 nucleotide sequence: TGTGCCAGCAGCGTATTCGGACTAGCGGGGGATGAGCAGTTCTTC. The full variable domain, in which reference TRBV9 and TRBJ2-1 provide the parts outside the CDR3, is DSGVTQTPKHLITATGQRVTLRCSPRSGDLSVYWYQQSLDQGLQFLIQYYNGEERAKGNILERFSAQQFPDLHSELNLSSLELGDSALYFCASSVFGLAGDEQFFGPGTRLTVL.

This clonotype was seen ten or more times. The chain links TRBV9 to TRBJ2-2; 8 bases agree with TRBD2. Germline values: CDR1 SGDLS, CDR2 YYNGEE. V dropped 0 bases and J dropped 3; count of bases not matched to a gene: 7. This CDR3 has 17 amino acids. The CDR3, as DNA: TGTGCCAGCAGCGTAGAAGTTAGCGGGAAATACACCGGGGAGCTGTTTTTT. Translating it yields CASSVEVSGKYTGELFF. The entire variable domain, with the rest obtained from reference TRBV9 and TRBJ2-2, is as follows: DSGVTQTPKHLITATGQRVTLRCSPRSGDLSVYWYQQSLDQGLQFLIQYYNGEERAKGNILERFSAQQFPDLHSELNLSSLELGDSALYFCASSVEVSGKYTGELFFGEGSRLTVL.

The V call is TRBV6-5, the J call TRBJ2-1; no reliable D call. The germline V and J ends were trimmed by 4 bases and 2 bases, with 12 bases remaining between them. Germline V CDR1 and CDR2: MNHEY, SVGAGI. This CDR3 contains 15 residues. The CDR3 reads CASSLSLIPYNEQFF. The CDR3 DNA reads as TGTGCCAGCAGTTTGTCCCTAATCCCCTACAATGAGCAGTTCTTC.

This clonotype was detected a few times. The V gene is TRBV5-1, the J gene TRBJ1-1, with D tentatively TRBD1 (6 bases). The length of the CDR3 is 15 residues. V shed 5 bases and J shed 5 bases, with 19 bases lying between them. CDR1 and CDR2 from the germline V gene are SGHRS and YFSETQ. This CDR3 is CASRDGGGRRTEAFF. The CDR3 DNA reads as TGCGCCAGCAGAGATGGGGGGGGGCGCCGGACTGAAGCTTTCTTT.

The sample holds many counts of this clonotype. This CDR3 reads CASSREDGNYGYTF. In DNA, the CDR3 is TGCGCCAGCAGCAGGGAGGACGGAAACTATGGCTACACCTTC. The chain has TRBV5-1 and TRBJ1-2; D remains unclear. The CDR3 sequence is 14 residues long. Trimming took off 4 bases at V and 2 bases at J, with 12 bases between the two ends. Germline V gives CDR1 SGHRS, CDR2 YFSETQ.

V gene TRBV6-5 combines with J gene TRBJ1-2; D remains unclear. The germline V and J ends were trimmed by 0 bases and 4 bases, with 12 bases remaining between them. Germline values: CDR1 MNHEY, CDR2 SVGAGI. The CDR3 is made up of 15 amino acids. The CDR3 here is CASSYSLWRPYGYTF. The CDR3 DNA sequence: TGTGCCAGCAGTTACTCCTTGTGGAGACCCTATGGCTACACCTTC.